This TCR beta chain appears in the sequencing data of a study of spatial heterogeneity in lung cancer. Whole-study context: Detected sequences consistently included more beta-chain ones than alpha-chain ones. Study-wide results and limits: At tumor resection, ubiquitous expanded TCRs were detected in blood more often than later.

From the 5' RACE reads, TCRdb called clonotypes with MiXCR, one entry per CDR3 protein. The sample lists 35,000 to 45,000 distinct CDR3 sequences; under 8.5% were seen once. The time point is: sample taken at primary tumor resection. Whole RNA came from tumor, nontumor lung or frozen PBMC and was sequenced without being sorted. This clonotype turned up a few times. Its matching antigen is unknown. This CDR3 region has 16 residues. Germline CDR1 reads SGHRS; CDR2 reads YFSETQ. The V end lost 3 bases, the J end lost 4 bases, and 18 bases lay between the germline ends. The receptor comes from a female donor with early-stage non-small cell lung cancer. V and J are TRBV5-1 and TRBJ2-3, with D possibly being TRBD1 (6 bases). Sequenced material: PBMCs, taken at surgery. The CDR3 sequence: CASSYSGTHRADTQYF. The CDR3 nucleotides are TGCGCCAGCAGCTATTCCGGGACACACAGGGCAGATACGCAGTATTTT. The full variable domain, with the rest looked up from reference TRBV5-1 and TRBJ2-3, is KAGVTQTPRYLIKTRGQQVTLSCSPISGHRSVSWYQQTPGQGLQFLFEYFSETQRNKGNFPGRFSGRQFSNSRSEMNVSTLELGDSALYLCASSYSGTHRADTQYFGPGTRLTVL.